The text below deals with one T cell receptor (beta chain). The protocol was immunoSEQ multiplex PCR, while the TCRdb copy is restricted to in-frame clones and leaves out a portion. The sample yields about 45,000 clones, 70% to 80% seen once. The data were taken from a study of blood T cell repertoires in COVID-19. Study-wide background: The United States, Italy and Spain provided the acute and convalescent COVID-19 samples.

Sequencing input: peripheral blood. The sequence derives from a man between 70 and 80 years old with acute or convalescent COVID-19.

Here the CDR3 reads CSVVRETGNTIYF. CDR3 sequence (DNA): TGCAGCGTGGTGAGGGAAACTGGAAACACCATATATTTT. This chain uses TRBV29-1 with TRBJ1-3; D is undetermined. The CDR3 totals 13 residues. From germline, CDR1 is SQVTM and CDR2 ANQGSEA. V lost 6 bases and J 2 bases, leaving 11 bases between the germline ends.